This T cell receptor (beta chain) was identified during a study of cytomegalovirus exposure and HLA in healthy donors. Trimming left V 3 bases short and J 0 bases short, with 6 bases between. This CDR3 contains 14 residues. Germline V gives CDR1 MRHNA, CDR2 SNTAGT. Both 60 Vbeta primers and 13 Jbeta primers went into the PCR. Profiling relied on immunoSEQ multiplex PCR, and the TCRdb table lists in-frame clones only, not all of them. The table records around 100,000 clones, 74% of them present only once. Material for sequencing was PBMCs. V usage is TRBV6-4 and J usage is TRBJ1-5, with D uncertain. This clonotype originated in a man younger than 45 in good health and CMV-seropositive. This CDR3 is CASSEQYSNQPQHF. The CDR3 coding sequence is TGTGCCAGCAGTGAGCAGTATAGCAATCAGCCCCAGCATTTT.